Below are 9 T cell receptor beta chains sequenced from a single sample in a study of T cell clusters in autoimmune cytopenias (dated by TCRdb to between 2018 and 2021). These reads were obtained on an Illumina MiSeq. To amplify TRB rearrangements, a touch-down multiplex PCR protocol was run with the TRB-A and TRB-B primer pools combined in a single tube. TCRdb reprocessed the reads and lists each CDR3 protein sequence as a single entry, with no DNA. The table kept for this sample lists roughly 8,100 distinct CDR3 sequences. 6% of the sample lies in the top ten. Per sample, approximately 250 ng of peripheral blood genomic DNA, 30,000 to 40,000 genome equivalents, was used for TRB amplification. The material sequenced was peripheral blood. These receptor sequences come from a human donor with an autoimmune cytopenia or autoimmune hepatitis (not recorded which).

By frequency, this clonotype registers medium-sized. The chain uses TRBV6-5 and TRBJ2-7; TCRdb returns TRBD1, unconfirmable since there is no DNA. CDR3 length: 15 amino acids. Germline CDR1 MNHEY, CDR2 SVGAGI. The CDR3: CASSYGGPGAAEQYF.

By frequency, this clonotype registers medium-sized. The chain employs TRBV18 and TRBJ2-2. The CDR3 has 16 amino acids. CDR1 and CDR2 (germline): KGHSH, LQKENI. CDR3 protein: CASSPWESGNTGELFF.

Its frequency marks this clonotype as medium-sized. The CDR3 loop reads CASSTKTGWDYGYTF. The gene calls are TRBV19 and TRBJ1-2; TCRdb names TRBD1, which stays unverified in the absence of DNA. The CDR3 contains 15 residues. Per germline, CDR1 LNHDA and CDR2 SQIVND (reference sequence).

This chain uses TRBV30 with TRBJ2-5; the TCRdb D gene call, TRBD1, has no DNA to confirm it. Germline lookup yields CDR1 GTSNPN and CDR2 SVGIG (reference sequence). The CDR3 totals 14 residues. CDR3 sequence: CAVGQGASQETQYF.

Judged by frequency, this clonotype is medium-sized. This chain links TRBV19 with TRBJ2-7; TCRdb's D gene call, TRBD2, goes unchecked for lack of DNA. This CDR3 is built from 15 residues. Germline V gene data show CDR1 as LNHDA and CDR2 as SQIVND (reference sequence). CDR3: CASSIPGLATYEQYF.

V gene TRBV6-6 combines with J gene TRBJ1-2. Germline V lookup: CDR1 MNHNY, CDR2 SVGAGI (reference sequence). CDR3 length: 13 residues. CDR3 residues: CASSSNAKGGYTF.

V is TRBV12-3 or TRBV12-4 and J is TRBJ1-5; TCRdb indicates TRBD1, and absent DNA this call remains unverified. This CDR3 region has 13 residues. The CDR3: CASSFPGPQPQHF.

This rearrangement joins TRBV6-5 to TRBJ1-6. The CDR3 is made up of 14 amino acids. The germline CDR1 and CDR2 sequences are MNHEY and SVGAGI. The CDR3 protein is CASSPTPYNSPLHF.

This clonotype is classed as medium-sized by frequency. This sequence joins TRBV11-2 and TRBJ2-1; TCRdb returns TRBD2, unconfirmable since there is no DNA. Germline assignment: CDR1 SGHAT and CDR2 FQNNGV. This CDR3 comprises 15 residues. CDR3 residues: CASSPPLGSEWGQFF. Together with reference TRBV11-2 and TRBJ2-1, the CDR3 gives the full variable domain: EAGVAQSPRYKIIEKRQSVAFWCNPISGHATLYWYQQILGQGPKLLIQFQNNGVVDDSQLPKDRFSAERLKGVDSTLKIQPAKLEDSAVYLCASSPPLGSEWGQFFGPGTRLTVL.